These 31 T cell receptor beta chains were all obtained from the same sample, sequenced in a study of patients and donors after allogeneic stem cell transplantation. One entry per CDR3 protein results from TCRdb running MiXCR on the RT-PCR reads. In the table there are roughly 960,000 distinct CDR3 sequences, 15% to 20% of which are singletons. Sequencing input: blood, either unsorted or a sorted T cell fraction (not recorded which). Receptors originate from a human donor who was either an allogeneic HSCT recipient or a stem cell or donor lymphocyte infusion donor (not recorded which). It is not recorded whose cells these are; they may come from a transplant donor.

This clonotype has just a few counts. The chain carries TRBV12-3 or TRBV12-4 and TRBJ2-7; no firm D call. V shed 6 bases and J shed 9 bases, with 15 bases lying between them. The CDR3 length is 12 residues. The CDR3: CASSISGSGQYF. CDR3 sequence (DNA): TGTGCCAGCAGCATTTCAGGTTCTGGGCAGTACTTC.

This clonotype was counted ten times or more. This chain connects TRBV29-1 to TRBJ1-5, with 7 bases fitting TRBD1. Trimming at V came to 6 bases and at J to 3 bases, leaving 5 bases not matched to a gene. This CDR3 has 13 amino acids. CDR1 is SQVTM and CDR2 is ANQGSEA in the germline V gene. The CDR3 sequence is CSVSTGDNQPQHF. CDR3 in DNA: TGCAGCGTCAGTACAGGGGACAATCAGCCCCAGCATTTT.

The chain employs TRBV30 and TRBJ2-6; no definite D call. Trimming took 2 bases from V and 3 from J, leaving 5 bases between them. CDR1 and CDR2 from the germline V gene are GTSNPN and SVGIG (reference sequence). CDR3 size: 13 residues. CDR3 DNA sequence: TGTGCCTGGAGTTCGGGTGGGGCCAACGTCCTGACTTTC. It is translated as CAWSSGGANVLTF.

This sequence joins TRBV20-1 and TRBJ1-6; 9 bases map to TRBD1. The CDR3 is made up of 15 amino acids. Germline assignment: CDR1 DFQATT and CDR2 SNEGSKA (reference sequence). The trim removed 3 bases at V and 9 bases at J, leaving 9 bases unmatched. CDR3 protein: CSARVRQGGFSPLHF. CDR3 in DNA: TGCAGTGCTAGGGTCCGACAGGGGGGATTTTCACCCCTCCACTTT.

This clonotype was seen more than once but under ten times. This chain's CDR3 is CSARDAIGNQPQHF. CDR3 bases: TGCAGTGCTAGAGACGCCATCGGCAATCAGCCCCAGCATTTT. The chain is built from TRBV20-1 and TRBJ1-5, with D uncertain. This CDR3 is 14 amino acids long. Trimming pared 0 bases from V and 2 bases from J, leaving 8 bases between. Germline V gene sequence: CDR1 DFQATT, CDR2 SNEGSKA (reference sequence).

This clonotype was seen at least ten times. The chain carries TRBV12-3 or TRBV12-4 and TRBJ1-2, with 8 bases that match TRBD1. V was pared by 8 bases and J by 5 bases, with 13 bases of the junction left unmatched. This CDR3 region has 15 residues. CDR3 residues: CASGQGGLWGYGYTF. CDR3 sequence (DNA): TGTGCCAGCGGACAGGGTGGCTTGTGGGGGTATGGCTACACCTTC.

This clonotype came up a few times. V usage is TRBV4-3 and J usage is TRBJ2-1; 10 bases match TRBD2. Trimming at V came to 0 bases and at J to 4 bases, leaving 3 bases not matched to a gene. The germline gives CDR1 LGHNA, CDR2 YSLEER. This CDR3 is 16 amino acids long. The CDR3 protein is CASSQEAAGGYNEQFF. CDR3 nucleotides: TGCGCCAGCAGCCAAGAGGCAGCGGGGGGGTACAATGAGCAGTTCTTC.

The chain recombines TRBV27 with TRBJ2-7; D is unresolved. Germline lookup yields CDR1 MNHEY and CDR2 SMNVEV (reference sequence). V lost 2 bases and J 3 bases, leaving 11 bases between the germline ends. The CDR3 contains 14 residues. CDR3 DNA sequence: TGTGCCAGCAGTTTAGGCAGAAAAAACTACGAGCAGTACTTC. Translated, it gives CASSLGRKNYEQYF.

The V gene is TRBV12-3 or TRBV12-4, the J gene TRBJ2-5; D unclear. V was cut by 6 bases and J by 7 bases, with 12 bases left in between. The CDR3 contains 12 residues. This chain's CDR3 is CASSPGPGTQYF. The DNA of the CDR3 is TGTGCCAGCAGCCCGGGCCCGGGGACCCAGTACTTC.

This clonotype came up a few times. J is TRBJ2-3 and V is TRBV4-2; TRBD2 is a possible D gene (6 bases). V lost 0 bases, J lost 4 bases, and 17 bases lay in between. The CDR3 length is 17 residues. Germline V gene data show CDR1 as LGHNA and CDR2 as YNFKEQ. Written as DNA, the CDR3 is TGTGCCAGCAGCCAAGATTTGTCAGGGACTCTATCAGATACGCAGTATTTT. The encoded protein is CASSQDLSGTLSDTQYF.

This clonotype was seen a handful of times. This chain connects TRBV4-3 to TRBJ1-1, with a possible D match to TRBD1 (6 bases). The CDR3 runs 14 residues. CDR1 and CDR2 (germline): LGHNA, YSLEER. The V gene lost 3 bases and the J gene lost 6 bases, with 14 bases spanning the gap. In nucleotides, the CDR3 is TGCGCCAGCAGCCACGTACAGGGTTGGCCTGAAGCTTTCTTT. Residues: CASSHVQGWPEAFF.

This clonotype was found a few times. The chain has TRBV10-3 and TRBJ1-4; possibly TRBD1 for D (6 bases). Germline V gene sequence: CDR1 ENHRY, CDR2 SYGVKD. The CDR3 runs 14 residues. V lost 3 bases to trimming and J lost 7 bases, with 12 bases between them. The CDR3 region is CAISDQGIGEKLFF. CDR3 in DNA: TGTGCCATCAGTGACCAGGGGATCGGTGAAAAACTGTTTTTT.

The chain joins TRBV20-1 to TRBJ2-7, with a weak D call TRBD1 (6 bases). V was shortened by 6 bases and J by 3 bases, with 18 bases between the two germline ends. This CDR3 has 14 residues. Germline V gene sequence: CDR1 DFQATT, CDR2 SNEGSKA (reference sequence). In DNA, the CDR3 is TGCAGTGCAACCGCAACAATACAGGGCTACGAGCAGTACTTC. Protein product: CSATATIQGYEQYF.

This clonotype was seen at least ten times. This chain uses TRBV12-3 or TRBV12-4 with TRBJ1-1; no clear D gene. This CDR3 has 15 residues. Trimming removed 5 bases from V and 1 base from J, with 14 bases in between. CDR3 residues: CASSPPGHSNTEAFF. DNA for the CDR3: TGTGCCAGCAGTCCCCCCGGGCATTCGAACACTGAAGCTTTCTTT.

This clonotype was counted between two and nine times. The junction differs from germline at one of its ends, possibly a read error. The rearrangement joins TRBV7-7 to TRBJ2-3, with 10 bases identical to TRBD2. CDR1 is SSHAT, CDR2 FNYEAQ, per germline (reference sequence). The CDR3 covers 16 residues. CDR3 region: CASSAGLAVDTDTQYF. The CDR3, as DNA: TGTGCTAGCAGCGCAGGACTAGCGGTGGACACAGATACGCAGTATTTT.

The rearrangement uses TRBV5-5 and TRBJ1-2, with 7 positions matching TRBD1. Per germline, CDR1 SGHKS and CDR2 YYEKEE (reference sequence). J gave up 4 bases and V 1 base, and 10 bases lay outside the gene matches. CDR3 length: 16 amino acids. The CDR3 nucleotides are TGTGCCAGCAGCTTGAGGGGGCCTTCCGTCACCTATGGCTACACCTTC. As protein: CASSLRGPSVTYGYTF.

V gene TRBV6-1 combines with J gene TRBJ2-1, with 13 bases aligning to TRBD2. The length of the CDR3 is 15 residues. Germline CDR1 MNHNS, CDR2 SASEGT. The junction had 5 bases not matched to a gene; V was cut back by 5 bases and J by 7 bases. The CDR3 sequence is CASSPTSGGWNEQFF. The CDR3 DNA reads as TGTGCCAGCAGTCCGACTAGCGGGGGGTGGAATGAGCAGTTCTTC.

This clonotype was recorded many times. The chain uses TRBV7-9 and TRBJ1-1; D is unclear. Per the germline V gene, CDR1 is SEHNR and CDR2 is FQNEAQ (reference sequence). V was cut by 5 bases and J by 1 base, with 11 bases left in between. The CDR3 contains 14 residues. CDR3 sequence (DNA): TGTGCCAGCAGCCCCGCTCGACCGAACACTGAAGCTTTCTTT. Translation: CASSPARPNTEAFF.

This clonotype occurred a few times. The V and J genes are TRBV7-3 and TRBJ2-1, with 7 bases matching TRBD2. V shed 5 bases and J 8 bases; nucleotides not matched to a gene: 9. CDR3 length: 14 amino acids. The germline V gene encodes CDR1 SGHTA and CDR2 FQGTGA. CDR3 DNA sequence: TGTGCCAGCAGCAGAGGACTAGTTGGCGATGAGCAGTTCTTC. It is translated as CASSRGLVGDEQFF.

This clonotype showed up just a few times. V is TRBV12-3 or TRBV12-4 and J is TRBJ2-7, with 7 bases fitting TRBD2. CDR3 length equals 13 residues. With V trimmed by 7 bases and J by 3 bases, 6 bases remained unmatched. CDR3 bases: TGTGCCAGCAAGGCGCGGGAGTACTACGAGCAGTACTTC. This sequence encodes CASKAREYYEQYF.

This clonotype was counted a few times. V and J are TRBV19 and TRBJ2-1; D is unclear. The germline V and J ends were trimmed by 0 bases and 10 bases, with 13 bases remaining between them. Germline CDR1 is LNHDA and CDR2 is SQIVND (reference sequence). The CDR3 sequence is 14 residues long. The CDR3 reads CASSIDRWAPEQFF. The CDR3 region has the DNA TGTGCCAGTAGTATAGATAGATGGGCCCCGGAGCAGTTCTTC.

V usage is TRBV25-1 and J usage is TRBJ2-5, with TRBD1 as a possible D gene (5 bases). The CDR3 is 14 residues long. The germline gives CDR1 MGHDK, CDR2 SYGVNS. The ends were cut back, 2 bases at V and 5 bases at J, with 12 bases in the middle. The CDR3 region has the DNA TGTGCCAGCAGTGAACCCGGCAGGGCGGAGACCCAGTACTTC. It specifies CASSEPGRAETQYF.

The chain combines TRBV11-2 with TRBJ1-4; 11 bases map to TRBD1. The CDR3 has 15 amino acids. Germline CDR1 SGHAT, CDR2 FQNNGV. Germline trimming cut 5 bases from V and 8 bases from J; bases unmatched to any gene: 7. The chain's CDR3 is CASSPWDRGSEKLFF. The DNA for the CDR3 is TGTGCCAGCAGCCCCTGGGACAGGGGGTCGGAAAAACTGTTTTTT.

DNA of the CDR3: TGTGCCAGTAGTCTCGACAGACCAGATTACAATGAGCAGTTCTTC. Translated: CASSLDRPDYNEQFF. The genes are TRBV19 and TRBJ2-1; D possibly corresponds to TRBD1 (5 bases). The germline V gene has CDR1 LNHDA and CDR2 SQIVND (reference sequence). V lost 5 bases to trimming and J lost 4 bases, with 15 bases between them. The CDR3 contains 15 residues. The entire variable domain, with the rest obtained from reference TRBV19 and TRBJ2-1, is as follows: DGGITQSPKYLFRKEGQNVTLSCEQNLNHDAMYWYRQDPGQGLRLIYYSQIVNDFQKGDIAEGYSVSREKKESFPLTVTSAQKNPTAFYLCASSLDRPDYNEQFFGPGTRLTVL.

V is TRBV7-2 and J is TRBJ1-5; 12 bases match TRBD1. Germline V gene lookup returns CDR1 SGHTA and CDR2 FQGNSA. The CDR3 is made up of 15 amino acids. Germline trimming cut 5 bases from V and 7 bases from J; bases unmatched to any gene: 6. The CDR3 DNA reads TGTGCCAGCAGCGCGGGACAGGGGGCGCGGCAGCCCCAGCATTTT. Encoded protein: CASSAGQGARQPQHF.

The gene calls are TRBV7-3 and TRBJ2-3, with TRBD2 matching 10 bases. CDR1 is SGHTA and CDR2 is FQGTGA in the germline V gene. With 5 bases clipped from V and 0 bases from J, the junction kept 2 bases outside the gene matches. CDR3 size: 15 residues. The CDR3 is CASSASGSSTDTQYF. As DNA, the CDR3 is TGTGCCAGCAGCGCTAGCGGGAGTAGCACAGATACGCAGTATTTT.

The rearrangement links TRBV5-4 to TRBJ2-1; TRBD1 agrees at 8 bases. Germline V gene sequence: CDR1 SGHNT, CDR2 YYREEE (reference sequence). With 4 bases clipped from V and 8 bases from J, the junction kept 8 bases outside the gene matches. This CDR3 contains 14 residues. The CDR3 region has the DNA TGTGCCAGCAGCCCCCCGGACAGGGCGGATGAGCAGTTCTTC. Amino acids: CASSPPDRADEQFF.

This chain connects TRBV2 to TRBJ2-5; D is undetermined. CDR1 and CDR2 from the germline V gene are SNHLY and FYNNEI. The CDR3 is 14 residues long. V shed 7 bases and J shed 5 bases, with 17 bases lying between them. DNA for the CDR3: TGTGCCAGCAACTACCGGGCCCGGCGGGAGACCCAGTACTTC. Translating gives CASNYRARRETQYF.

This clonotype has at least ten counts. V is TRBV4-3 and J is TRBJ1-1; perhaps TRBD1 as D (6 bases). Germline V gene lookup returns CDR1 LGHNA and CDR2 YSLEER. V was trimmed by 3 bases and J by 6 bases, leaving 14 bases between them. This CDR3 has 14 residues. The CDR3 bases are TGCGCCAGCAGCCACAGCACAGGGCGCGCTGAAGCTTTCTTT. Translation gives CASSHSTGRAEAFF.

This clonotype has more than one count but fewer than ten. This sequence joins TRBV20-1 and TRBJ2-4; D gene unclear. V lost 3 bases to trimming and J lost 6 bases, with 3 bases between them. In germline, CDR1 is DFQATT, CDR2 SNEGSKA (reference sequence). The CDR3 sequence is 10 residues long. CDR3 coding DNA: TGCAGTGCTAGCGGAAACATTCAGTACTTC. Amino acid sequence: CSASGNIQYF.

CDR3 in DNA: TGTGCCAGCAGTTCCCCGGCAGGGGTTTCAGGGGCCAACGTCCTGACTTTC. Its protein product is CASSSPAGVSGANVLTF. The rearrangement joins TRBV27 to TRBJ2-6; D might be TRBD1 (6 bases). The CDR3 length is 17 residues. Germline CDR1 is MNHEY and CDR2 is SMNVEV (reference sequence). V was clipped by 4 bases and J by 4 bases, with 17 bases between them. The full variable domain, in which reference TRBV27 and TRBJ2-6 provide the parts outside the CDR3, is EAQVTQNPRYLITVTGKKLTVTCSQNMNHEYMSWYRQDPGLGLRQIYYSMNVEVTDKGDVPEGYKVSRKEKRNFPLILESPSPNQTSLYFCASSSPAGVSGANVLTFGAGSRLTVL.